The T cell receptor (beta chain) described here comes from a study of T cells in Graves' hyperthyroidism and ophthalmopathy. The table lists this clonotype with a few counts. Its matching antigen is unknown. Researchers took RNA transcripts and amplified the TCR beta CDR3 regions from them. The primer set for the first-round RT-PCR of the TCR CDR3 was HTBI. TCRdb fed the multiplex PCR reads into MiXCR, producing one record per CDR3 protein. The table lists 300,000 or so distinct CDR3 sequences, approximately 22% of them singletons. Patients with uncontrolled infections, other autoimmune diseases, pregnancy or lactation were excluded. Fresh peripheral blood, about 9.6 ml, yielded the PBMCs. The V end was cut by 5 bases, the J end by 4 bases, with 18 bases between. The CDR3 length is 16 residues. Germline-derived CDR1 and CDR2 are LNHDA and SQIVND (reference sequence). The study, taken as a whole, reports: It was a median 6.5 months before onset that the model predicted ophthalmopathy.

Sequencing was done on a sample of blood. The rearrangement uses TRBV19 and TRBJ2-1; D tentatively fits TRBD1 or TRBD2 (5 bases each). The TCR was taken from a woman between 45 and 65 years old with Graves' hyperthyroidism. The CDR3 DNA is TGTGCCAGTAGTGAAAGGGGACCGAGAAGATACAATGAGCAGTTCTTC. As protein: CASSERGPRRYNEQFF.